This is a list of T cell receptor beta chains from one sample in a study of T cells in tuberculosis. Only in-frame clones appear in the TCRdb table, and some are missing; sequencing was by immunoSEQ multiplex PCR. The table shows tens of thousands of clones, with nearly 97% occurring only once. The source material was PBMCs. These receptors came from a donor under 30 with latent tuberculosis or without tuberculosis infection. Each CDR3 is given with its conserved first and last residue. The D gene is left open where the match is weak. Size values are once, few and many counts, or a class for expanded clones, and some rows have none.

V	D	size	J	DNA	CDR3
TRBV5-6	-	-	TRBJ2-5	TGTGCCAGCAGCTCCTTGAAGACCCGAGGGGAGACCCAGTACTTC	CASSSLKTRGETQYF
TRBV2	-	-	TRBJ2-7	TGTGCCAGCAGTGAAGAGGAGGGATCCACCTACGAGCAGTACTTC	CASSEEEGSTYEQYF
TRBV27	TRBD2	-	TRBJ2-3	TGTGCCAGCAGTTTCCTAGCGGGGGCTAGGGGGACAGATACGCAGTATTTT	CASSFLAGARGTDTQYF
TRBV5-8	-	-	TRBJ1-6	TGTGCCAGCAGCTTTCGGCGGGGGGGTTCACCCCTCCACTTT	CASSFRRGGSPLHF
TRBV4-1	-	-	TRBJ1-1	TGCGCCAGCAGCCAAGAGGGGGGGCAATTGAACACTGAAGCTTTCTTT	CASSQEGGQLNTEAFF
TRBV30	-	-	TRBJ2-2	TGTGCCTGGTACGCACTCCAGGCCGGGGAGCTGTTTTTT	CAWYALQAGELFF
TRBV5-5	-	once	TRBJ1-6	TGTGCCAGCAGCTTACAGGGATGGGGTAATTCACCCCTCCACTTT	CASSLQGWGNSPLHF
TRBV6-5	TRBD1	-	TRBJ2-2	TGTGCCAGCAGCCGACAGGGCGACACCGGGGAGCTGTTTTTT	CASSRQGDTGELFF
TRBV27	-	-	TRBJ1-5	TGTGCCAGCAGTTTTTCGAGACTTAATCAGCCCCAGCATTTT	CASSFSRLNQPQHF
TRBV7-2	-	-	TRBJ2-1	TGTGCCAGCAGCTTAGTTGGGGGGAACCTCAATGAGCAGTTCTTC	CASSLVGGNLNEQFF
TRBV9	-	-	TRBJ1-2	TGTGCCAGCAGCCCTCGTTCTGGGGGGATCTATGGCTACACCTTC	CASSPRSGGIYGYTF
TRBV5-6	-	-	TRBJ2-5	TGTGCCAGCAGCCCCCGGGGTGAGACCCAGTACTTC	CASSPRGETQYF
TRBV4-1	TRBD2	-	TRBJ2-7	TGCGCCAGCAGCCAAGGAGCTAGCGGGGGGTACGAGCAGTACTTC	CASSQGASGGYEQYF
TRBV27	TRBD1	once	TRBJ2-7	TGTGCCAGCAGTTTATCGATCCTGAGACAGGGGAGGGAGCAGTACTTC	CASSLSILRQGREQYF
TRBV5-6	-	once	TRBJ1-6	TGTGCCAGCAGCCTTGGCAGGGCTGATTCACCCCTCCACTTT	CASSLGRADSPLHF
TRBV19	-	-	TRBJ1-5	TGTGCCAGTAAAGGGGCAAGTTTCAATCAGCCCCAGCATTTT	CASKGASFNQPQHF
TRBV6-6	-	-	TRBJ1-3	TGTGCCAGCAGACCCGACGGGTTCTCTGGAAACACCATATATTTT	CASRPDGFSGNTIYF
TRBV4-1	TRBD1	once	TRBJ1-3	TGCGCCAGCAGCCAACCGACAGGGACTGGAAACACCATATATTTT	CASSQPTGTGNTIYF
TRBV6-1	TRBD1	-	TRBJ2-3	TGTGCCAGCAGTGAAGCGCCAGGGGGACAGGGGGGCGCAGATACGCAGTATTTT	CASSEAPGGQGGADTQYF
TRBV6-1	TRBD1	-	TRBJ1-3	TGTGCCAGCAGGGGACAGGGGGCATCCGGAAACACCATATATTTT	CASRGQGASGNTIYF
TRBV11-2	-	-	TRBJ2-3	TGTGCCAGCAGCCCTGAAGGGGGCACAGATACGCAGTATTTT	CASSPEGGTDTQYF
TRBV5-1	TRBD1	-	TRBJ1-1	TGCGCCAGCACCCTAGGACAGGGGTCGAACACTGAAGCTTTCTTT	CASTLGQGSNTEAFF
TRBV27	-	-	TRBJ2-1	TGTGCCAGCAGTTCGGGGAATGAGCAGTTCTTC	CASSSGNEQFF
TRBV5-6	-	few	TRBJ1-6	TGTGCCAGCAGCTTGGCGCCCCTTAGCTCACCCCTCCACTTT	CASSLAPLSSPLHF
TRBV7-3	-	-	TRBJ1-2	TGTGCCAGCAGCGCGGTAGCGGTCGGGGATGGCTACACCTTC	CASSAVAVGDGYTF
TRBV5-1	-	once	TRBJ2-2	TGCGCCAGCAGCTTTGGGGCGGTCAACACCGGGGAGCTGTTTTTT	CASSFGAVNTGELFF
TRBV6-1	-	-	TRBJ2-3	TGTGCCAGCAGTGGCGGACTCCCAGATACGCAGTATTTT	CASSGGLPDTQYF